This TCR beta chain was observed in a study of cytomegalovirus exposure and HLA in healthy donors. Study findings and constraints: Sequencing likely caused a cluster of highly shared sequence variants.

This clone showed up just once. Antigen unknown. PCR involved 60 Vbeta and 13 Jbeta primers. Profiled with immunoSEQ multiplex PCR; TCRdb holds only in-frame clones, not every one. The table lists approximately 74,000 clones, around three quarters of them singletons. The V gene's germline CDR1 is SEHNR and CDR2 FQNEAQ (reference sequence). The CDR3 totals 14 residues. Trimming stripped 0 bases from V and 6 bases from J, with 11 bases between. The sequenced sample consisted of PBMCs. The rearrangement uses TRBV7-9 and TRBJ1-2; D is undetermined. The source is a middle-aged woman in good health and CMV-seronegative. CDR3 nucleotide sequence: TGTGCCAGCAGCTTAGCTCAGGTCCAGGATGGCTACACCTTC. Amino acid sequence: CASSLAQVQDGYTF.